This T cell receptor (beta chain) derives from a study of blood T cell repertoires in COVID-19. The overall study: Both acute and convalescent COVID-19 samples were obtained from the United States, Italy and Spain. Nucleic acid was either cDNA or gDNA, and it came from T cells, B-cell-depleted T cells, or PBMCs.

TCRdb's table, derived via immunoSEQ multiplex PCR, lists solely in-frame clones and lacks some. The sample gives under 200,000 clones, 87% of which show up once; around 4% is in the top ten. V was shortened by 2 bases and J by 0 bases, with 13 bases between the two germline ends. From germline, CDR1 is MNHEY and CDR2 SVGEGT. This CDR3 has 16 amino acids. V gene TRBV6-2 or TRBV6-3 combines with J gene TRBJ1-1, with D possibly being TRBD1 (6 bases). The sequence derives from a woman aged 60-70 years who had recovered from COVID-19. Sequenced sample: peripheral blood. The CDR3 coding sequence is TGTGCCAGCAGTTACGGCGGATACAGGGTGAACACTGAAGCTTTCTTT. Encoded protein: CASSYGGYRVNTEAFF.